This TCR beta chain appears in the sequencing data of a study of blood T cells in healthy people across ages. PCR was performed a second time for about 7 to 12 cycles using a sample-barcoded 5' primer and a J-beta primer mix. One entry per CDR3 protein, called by TCRdb with MiXCR from the 5' RACE reads. The table lists 450,000 to 700,000 distinct CDR3 sequences, roughly a quarter of them singletons, with around 18% in the top ten. This CDR3 has 15 amino acids. Germline V gene sequence: CDR1 MNHEY, CDR2 SVGEGT. The chain recombines TRBV6-2 or TRBV6-3 with TRBJ2-1; possible D gene TRBD1, 6 bases. Judging by the DNA end, TRBJ2-7 fits better; the J call may be wrong. The TCR comes from a woman in her seventies in good health. Input material: blood. Here the CDR3 reads CASSYSSGVKYEQYF. For the CDR3, the DNA is TGTGCCAGCAGTTACTCTTCAGGGGTGAAATACGAGCAGTACTTC.